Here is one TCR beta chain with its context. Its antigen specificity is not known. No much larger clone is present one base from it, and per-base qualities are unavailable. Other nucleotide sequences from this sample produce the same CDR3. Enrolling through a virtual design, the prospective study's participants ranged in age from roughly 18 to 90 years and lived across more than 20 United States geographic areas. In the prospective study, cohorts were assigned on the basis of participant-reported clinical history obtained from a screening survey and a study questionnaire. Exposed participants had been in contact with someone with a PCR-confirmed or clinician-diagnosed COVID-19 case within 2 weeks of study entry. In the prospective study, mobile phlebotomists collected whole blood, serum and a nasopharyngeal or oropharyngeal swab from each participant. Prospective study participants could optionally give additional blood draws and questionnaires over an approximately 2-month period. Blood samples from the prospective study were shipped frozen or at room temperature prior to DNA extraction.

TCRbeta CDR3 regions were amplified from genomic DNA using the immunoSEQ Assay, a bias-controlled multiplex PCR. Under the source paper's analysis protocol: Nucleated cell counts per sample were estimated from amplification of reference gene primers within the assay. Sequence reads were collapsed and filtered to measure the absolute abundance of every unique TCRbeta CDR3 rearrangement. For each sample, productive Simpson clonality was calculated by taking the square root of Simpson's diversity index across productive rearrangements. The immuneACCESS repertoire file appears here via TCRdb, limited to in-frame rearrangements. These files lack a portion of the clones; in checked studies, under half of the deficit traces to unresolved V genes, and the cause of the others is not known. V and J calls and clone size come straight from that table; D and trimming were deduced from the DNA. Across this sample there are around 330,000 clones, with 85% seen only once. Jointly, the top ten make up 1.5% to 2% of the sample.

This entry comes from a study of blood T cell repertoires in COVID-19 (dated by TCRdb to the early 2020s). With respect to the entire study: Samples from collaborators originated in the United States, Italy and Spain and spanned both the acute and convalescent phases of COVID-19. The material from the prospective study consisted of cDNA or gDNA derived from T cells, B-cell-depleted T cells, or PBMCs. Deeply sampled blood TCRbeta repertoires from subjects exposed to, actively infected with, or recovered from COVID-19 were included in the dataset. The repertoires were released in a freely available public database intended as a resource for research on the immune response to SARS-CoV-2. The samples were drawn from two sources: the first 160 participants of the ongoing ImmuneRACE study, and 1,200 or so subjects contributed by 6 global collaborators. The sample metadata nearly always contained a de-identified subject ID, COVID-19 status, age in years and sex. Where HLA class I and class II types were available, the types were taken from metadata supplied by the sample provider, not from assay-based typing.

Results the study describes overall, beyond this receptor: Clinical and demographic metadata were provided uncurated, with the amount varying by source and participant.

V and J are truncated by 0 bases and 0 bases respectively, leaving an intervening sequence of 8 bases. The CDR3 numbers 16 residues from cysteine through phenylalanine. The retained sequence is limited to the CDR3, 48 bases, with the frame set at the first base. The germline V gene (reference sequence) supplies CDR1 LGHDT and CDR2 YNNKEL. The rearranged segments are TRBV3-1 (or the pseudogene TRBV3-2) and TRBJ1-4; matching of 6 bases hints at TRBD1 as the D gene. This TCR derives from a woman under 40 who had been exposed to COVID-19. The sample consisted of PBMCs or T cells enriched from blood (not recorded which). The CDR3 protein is CASSQETGATNEKLFF. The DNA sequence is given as TGTGCCAGCAGCCAAGAGACAGGAGCAACTAATGAAAAACTGTTTTTT.